The present T cell receptor beta chain was sequenced within a study of blood T cell repertoires in COVID-19. Study background: The origin of the acute and convalescent COVID-19 samples was the United States, Italy and Spain.

Libraries were prepared by immunoSEQ multiplex PCR; TCRdb keeps only in-frame clonotypes and omits some of them. There are about 120,000 clones in the sample; roughly four fifths occur only once, and over 4.5% lies in the top ten. Losses at the gene ends were 9 bases for V and 4 bases for J; bases not matched to a gene: 6. Germline-derived CDR1 and CDR2 are KGHDR and SFDVKD. The CDR3 spans 13 residues. Sequencing was done on a sample of peripheral blood. The V call is TRBV24-1, the J call TRBJ1-2, with 8 bases fitting TRBD1. This receptor was obtained from a man aged 55 to 70 with acute or convalescent COVID-19. The CDR3 DNA reads TGTGCCACCGGAACAGGGGGACCCTATGGCTACACCTTC. Translating it yields CATGTGGPYGYTF.